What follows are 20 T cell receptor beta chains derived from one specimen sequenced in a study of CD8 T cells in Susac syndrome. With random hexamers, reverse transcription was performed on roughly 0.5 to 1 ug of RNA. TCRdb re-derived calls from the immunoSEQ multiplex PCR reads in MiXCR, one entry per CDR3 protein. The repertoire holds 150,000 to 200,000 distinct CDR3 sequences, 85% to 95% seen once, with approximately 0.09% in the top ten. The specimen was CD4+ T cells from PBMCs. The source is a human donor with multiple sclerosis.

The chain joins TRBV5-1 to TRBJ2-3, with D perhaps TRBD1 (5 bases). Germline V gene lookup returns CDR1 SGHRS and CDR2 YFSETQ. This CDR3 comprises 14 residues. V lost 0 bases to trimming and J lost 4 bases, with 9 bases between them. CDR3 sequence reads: CASSLAVGADTQYF. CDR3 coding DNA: TGCGCCAGCAGCTTGGCTGTAGGGGCAGATACGCAGTATTTT.

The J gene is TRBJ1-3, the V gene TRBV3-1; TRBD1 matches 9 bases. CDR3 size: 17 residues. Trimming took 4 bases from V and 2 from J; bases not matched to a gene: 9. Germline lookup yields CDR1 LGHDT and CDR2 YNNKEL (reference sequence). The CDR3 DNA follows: TGTGCCAGCAGCCTCTGGACAGGGGCGAGAACTGGAAACACCATATATTTT. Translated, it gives CASSLWTGARTGNTIYF.

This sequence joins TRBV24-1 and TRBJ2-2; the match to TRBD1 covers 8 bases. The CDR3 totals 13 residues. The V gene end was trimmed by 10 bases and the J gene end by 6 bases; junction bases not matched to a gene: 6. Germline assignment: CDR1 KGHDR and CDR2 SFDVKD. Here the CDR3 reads CATTRGLSGELFF. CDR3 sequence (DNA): TGTGCCACTACCAGGGGGCTATCCGGGGAGCTGTTTTTT.

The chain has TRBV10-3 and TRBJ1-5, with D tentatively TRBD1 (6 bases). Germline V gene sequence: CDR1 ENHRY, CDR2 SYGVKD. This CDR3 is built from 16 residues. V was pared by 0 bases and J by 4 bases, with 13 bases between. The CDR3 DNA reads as TGTGCCATCAGTGAGTCTGGCGGGGGCCTAAATCAGCCCCAGCATTTT. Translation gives CAISESGGGLNQPQHF.

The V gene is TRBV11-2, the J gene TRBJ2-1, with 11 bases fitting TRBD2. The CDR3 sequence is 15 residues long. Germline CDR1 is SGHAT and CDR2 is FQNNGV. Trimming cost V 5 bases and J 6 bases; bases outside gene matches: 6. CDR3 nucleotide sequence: TGTGCCAGCAGCCCGATAGCGGGAGGGCCCAATGAGCAGTTCTTC. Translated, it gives CASSPIAGGPNEQFF. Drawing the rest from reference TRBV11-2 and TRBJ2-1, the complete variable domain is EAGVAQSPRYKIIEKRQSVAFWCNPISGHATLYWYQQILGQGPKLLIQFQNNGVVDDSQLPKDRFSAERLKGVDSTLKIQPAKLEDSAVYLCASSPIAGGPNEQFFGPGTRLTVL.

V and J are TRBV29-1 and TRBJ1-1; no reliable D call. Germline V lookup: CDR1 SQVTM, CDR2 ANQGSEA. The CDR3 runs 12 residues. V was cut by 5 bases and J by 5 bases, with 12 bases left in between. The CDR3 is CSVSQGLTEAFF. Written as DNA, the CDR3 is TGCAGCGTTTCTCAAGGGCTGACTGAAGCTTTCTTT.

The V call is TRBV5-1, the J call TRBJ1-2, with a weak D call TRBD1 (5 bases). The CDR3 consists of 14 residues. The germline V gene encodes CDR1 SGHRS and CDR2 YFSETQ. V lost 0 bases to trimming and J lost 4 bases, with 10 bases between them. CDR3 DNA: TGCGCCAGCAGCTTGGAGACAGTCGGCTATGGCTACACCTTC. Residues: CASSLETVGYGYTF.

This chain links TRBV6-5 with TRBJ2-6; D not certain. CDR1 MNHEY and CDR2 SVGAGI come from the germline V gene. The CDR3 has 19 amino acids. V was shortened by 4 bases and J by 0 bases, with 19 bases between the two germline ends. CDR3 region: CASSSYYAAAPSGANVLTF. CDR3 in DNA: TGTGCCAGCAGTTCCTATTACGCGGCAGCCCCCTCTGGGGCCAACGTCCTGACTTTC.

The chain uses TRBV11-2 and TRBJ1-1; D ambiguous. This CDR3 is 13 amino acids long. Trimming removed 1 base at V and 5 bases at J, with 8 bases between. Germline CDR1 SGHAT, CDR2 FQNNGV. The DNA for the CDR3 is TGTGCCAGCAGCTTAGCGGCTTATACTGAAGCTTTCTTT. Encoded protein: CASSLAAYTEAFF.

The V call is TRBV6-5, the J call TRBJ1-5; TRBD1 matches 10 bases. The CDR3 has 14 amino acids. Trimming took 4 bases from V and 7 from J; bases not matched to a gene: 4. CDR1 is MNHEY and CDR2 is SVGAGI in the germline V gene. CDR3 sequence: CASSSTGGIQPQHF. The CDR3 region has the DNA TGTGCCAGCAGTTCGACAGGGGGCATCCAGCCCCAGCATTTT.

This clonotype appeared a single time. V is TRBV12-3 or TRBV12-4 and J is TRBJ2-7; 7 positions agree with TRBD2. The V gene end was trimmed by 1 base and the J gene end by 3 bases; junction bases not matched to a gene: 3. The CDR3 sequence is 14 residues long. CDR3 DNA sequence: TGTGCCAGCAGTTTAGGACTAGCCGGCTACGAGCAGTACTTC. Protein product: CASSLGLAGYEQYF.

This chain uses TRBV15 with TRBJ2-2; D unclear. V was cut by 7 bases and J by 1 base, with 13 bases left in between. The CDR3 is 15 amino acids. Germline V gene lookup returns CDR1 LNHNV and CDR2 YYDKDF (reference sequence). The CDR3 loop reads CATTTLPKNTGELFF. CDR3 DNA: TGTGCCACCACCACGCTTCCTAAGAACACCGGGGAGCTGTTTTTT.

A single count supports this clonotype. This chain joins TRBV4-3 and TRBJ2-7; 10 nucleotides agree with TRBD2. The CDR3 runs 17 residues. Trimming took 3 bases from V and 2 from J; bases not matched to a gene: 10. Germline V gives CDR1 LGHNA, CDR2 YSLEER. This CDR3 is CASSHRLAGLGAYEQYF. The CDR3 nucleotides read TGCGCCAGCAGCCATAGACTAGCGGGTCTGGGCGCCTACGAGCAGTACTTC.

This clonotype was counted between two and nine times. CDR3 sequence reads: CASSFSGNTEAFF. The CDR3 nucleotides read TGTGCCAGCAGTTTTTCCGGGAACACTGAAGCTTTCTTT. The rearrangement uses TRBV27 and TRBJ1-1, with D uncertain. CDR1 is MNHEY and CDR2 is SMNVEV in the germline V gene (reference sequence). V lost 3 bases, J lost 1 base, and 6 bases lay in between. CDR3 length: 13 amino acids.

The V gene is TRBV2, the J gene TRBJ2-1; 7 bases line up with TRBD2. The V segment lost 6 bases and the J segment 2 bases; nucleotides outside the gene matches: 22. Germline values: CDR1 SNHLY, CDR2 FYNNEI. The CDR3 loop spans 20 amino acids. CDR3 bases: TGTGCCAGCAGCCCCCTGGAGCGGGACGCCCTTCTTGGCGCCTACAATGAGCAGTTCTTC. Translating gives CASSPLERDALLGAYNEQFF.

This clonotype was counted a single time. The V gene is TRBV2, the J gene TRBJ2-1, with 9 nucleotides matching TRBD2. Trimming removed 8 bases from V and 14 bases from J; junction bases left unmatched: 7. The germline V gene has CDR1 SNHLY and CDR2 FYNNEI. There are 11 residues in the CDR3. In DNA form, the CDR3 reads TGTGCCAGCGGGCGGGAGGGCCTTAAGTTCTTC. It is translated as CASGREGLKFF. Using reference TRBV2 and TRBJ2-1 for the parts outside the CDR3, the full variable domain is EPEVTQTPSHQVTQMGQEVILRCVPISNHLYFYWYRQILGQKVEFLVSFYNNEISEKSEIFDDQFSVERPDGSNFTLKIRSTKLEDSAMYFCASGREGLKFFGPGTRLTVL.

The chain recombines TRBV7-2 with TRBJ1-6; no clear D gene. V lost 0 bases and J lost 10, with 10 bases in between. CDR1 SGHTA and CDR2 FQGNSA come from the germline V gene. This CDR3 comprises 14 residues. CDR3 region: CASSLAPGGSPLHF. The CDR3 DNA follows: TGTGCCAGCAGCTTAGCGCCCGGTGGGTCACCCCTCCACTTT.

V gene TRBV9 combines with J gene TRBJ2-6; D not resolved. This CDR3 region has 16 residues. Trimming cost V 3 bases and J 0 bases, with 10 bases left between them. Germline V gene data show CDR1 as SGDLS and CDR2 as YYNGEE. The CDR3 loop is CASSGMTGSGANVLTF. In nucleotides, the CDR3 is TGTGCCAGCAGCGGGATGACGGGCTCTGGGGCCAACGTCCTGACTTTC.

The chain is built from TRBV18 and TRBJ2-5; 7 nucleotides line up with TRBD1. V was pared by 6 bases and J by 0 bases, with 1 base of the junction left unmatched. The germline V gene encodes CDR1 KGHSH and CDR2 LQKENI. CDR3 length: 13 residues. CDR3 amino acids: CASSTGYQETQYF. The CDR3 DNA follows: TGTGCCAGCTCGACAGGGTACCAAGAGACCCAGTACTTC. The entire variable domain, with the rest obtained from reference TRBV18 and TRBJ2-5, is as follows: NAGVMQNPRHLVRRRGQEARLRCSPMKGHSHVYWYRQLPEEGLKFMVYLQKENIIDESGMPKERFSAEFPKEGPSILRIQQVVRGDSAAYFCASSTGYQETQYFGPGTRLLVL.

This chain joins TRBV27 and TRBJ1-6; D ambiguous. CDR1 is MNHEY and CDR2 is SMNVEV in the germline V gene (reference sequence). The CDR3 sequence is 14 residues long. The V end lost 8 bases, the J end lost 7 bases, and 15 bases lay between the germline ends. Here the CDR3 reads CASPCQQTNSPLHF. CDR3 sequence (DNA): TGTGCCAGCCCTTGTCAACAGACCAATTCACCCCTCCACTTT.